Below are 20 T cell receptor beta chains sequenced from a single sample in a study of PD-L1 blockade in urothelial cancer. Time point meaning: peripheral blood 6 weeks after treatment start. Measured with immunoSEQ multiplex PCR; TCRdb has only the in-frame clones, and not every one. The sample holds about 48,000 clones, 65% to 85% seen once. This specimen consisted of PBMCs, obtained around atezolizumab (anti-PD-L1) treatment. The receptors here all came from a man aged 70-80 years with urothelial cancer.

CDR3 DNA sequence: TGTGCCAGCACCCTATCCGCGGGTAATCAGCCCCAGCATTTT. As protein: CASTLSAGNQPQHF. The chain combines TRBV28 with TRBJ1-5; D is unclear. The CDR3 is made up of 14 amino acids. Germline loops: CDR1 MDHEN, CDR2 SYDVKM. V was cut by 7 bases and J by 4 bases, with 14 bases left in between.

The genes are TRBV28 and TRBJ2-7, with a possible D match to TRBD2 (6 bases). This CDR3 comprises 14 residues. Germline loops: CDR1 MDHEN, CDR2 SYDVKM. V shed 8 bases and J shed 3 bases, with 17 bases lying between them. The CDR3 reads CASRVAGTLYEQYF. Written as DNA, the CDR3 is TGTGCCAGCCGAGTGGCAGGGACTCTCTACGAGCAGTACTTC.

This rearrangement joins TRBV7-3 to TRBJ2-3; D is perhaps TRBD2 (5 bases). The V end lost 5 bases, the J end lost 4 bases, and 16 bases lay between the germline ends. The CDR3 has 15 amino acids. Germline CDR1 SGHTA, CDR2 FQGTGA. The CDR3 DNA reads as TGTGCCAGCAGCCCGGGGTGGGGAGAGGCAGATACGCAGTATTTT. It specifies CASSPGWGEADTQYF.

This clone was seen a few times. The rearrangement links TRBV7-9 to TRBJ2-2, with D perhaps TRBD2 (6 bases). Trimming cost V 5 bases and J 3 bases, with 16 bases left between them. The CDR3 totals 16 residues. CDR1 and CDR2 from the germline V gene are SEHNR and FQNEAQ (reference sequence). CDR3 nucleotides: TGTGCCAGCAGCCCGAGTGGCGGGATGGACACCGGGGAGCTGTTTTTT. Amino acid sequence: CASSPSGGMDTGELFF.

This rearrangement joins TRBV11-3 to TRBJ2-2, with D unresolved. Between the trimmed V and J ends, which lost 2 bases and 1 base, there was a span of 5 bases. The CDR3 consists of 14 residues. Germline assignment: CDR1 SGHNT and CDR2 YENEEA. The CDR3 DNA is TGTGCCAGCAGCTTATCTAGGAACACCGGGGAGCTGTTTTTT. Amino acids: CASSLSRNTGELFF.

This clone was observed a single time. The genes are TRBV18 and TRBJ1-4, with 7 nucleotides matching TRBD1. This CDR3 is built from 15 residues. The germline V gene has CDR1 KGHSH and CDR2 LQKENI. Trimming took 3 bases from V and 2 from J; bases not matched to a gene: 3. CDR3 DNA: TGTGCCAGCTCACCGCCGGGACAGACTAATGAAAAACTGTTTTTT. This codes for CASSPPGQTNEKLFF.

This clone was seen only once. CDR3 nucleotide sequence: TGTGCCAGCAGCGGTACCCTCTACAGGGGGGTAGGTAGGGATACGCAGTATTTT. Translating it yields CASSGTLYRGVGRDTQYF. The J gene is TRBJ2-3, the V gene TRBV9; 8 positions match TRBD1. Germline lookup yields CDR1 SGDLS and CDR2 YYNGEE. The CDR3 sequence is 18 residues long. V lost 3 bases, J lost 6 bases, and 18 bases stayed unmatched.

The chain couples TRBV13 to TRBJ2-5; the match to TRBD2 covers 8 bases. Germline-derived CDR1 and CDR2 are PRHDT and FYEKMQ (reference sequence). V was clipped by 5 bases and J by 1 base; unmatched bases: 3. This CDR3 has 14 residues. For the CDR3, the DNA is TGTGCCAGCAGCATCGGGGGGGGCCAAGAGACCCAGTACTTC. Residues: CASSIGGGQETQYF.

The chain is built from TRBV27 and TRBJ2-1; 12 bases are shared with TRBD2. V trimming: 7 bases; J trimming: 8 bases; junction bases outside the gene matches: 18. CDR3 length: 18 residues. The germline V gene encodes CDR1 MNHEY and CDR2 SMNVEV (reference sequence). CDR3 sequence (DNA): TGTGCCAGCAATAGGTATCTAGCGGGAGGGCCAGGTACGGATGAGCAGTTCTTC. Translating gives CASNRYLAGGPGTDEQFF.

This clone was observed a single time. The chain recombines TRBV5-6 with TRBJ2-5, with D unclear. Trimming shortened V by 0 bases and J by 1 base, and 7 bases separated the two germline ends. Germline CDR1 SGHDT, CDR2 YYEEEE. The CDR3 consists of 14 residues. CDR3 protein: CASSLGPGQETQYF. The CDR3 bases are TGTGCCAGCAGCTTGGGGCCAGGCCAAGAGACCCAGTACTTC. Based on the CDR3 plus reference TRBV5-6 and TRBJ2-5, the full variable domain is DAGVTQSPTHLIKTRGQQVTLRCSPKSGHDTVSWYQQALGQGPQFIFQYYEEEERQRGNFPDRFSGHQFPNYSSELNVNALLLGDSALYLCASSLGPGQETQYFGPGTRLLVL.

The chain carries TRBV19 and TRBJ2-1, with TRBD2 as a possible D gene (5 bases). Germline V gene lookup returns CDR1 LNHDA and CDR2 SQIVND (reference sequence). Trimming cost V 2 bases and J 0 bases, with 8 bases left between them. CDR3 length: 15 residues. Written as DNA, the CDR3 is TGTGCCAGTAGTATATTCGGGGACTCCTACAATGAGCAGTTCTTC. This sequence encodes CASSIFGDSYNEQFF.

This clone was found once. The chain recombines TRBV28 with TRBJ1-2; tentatively, D is TRBD1 (5 bases). The V gene lost 0 bases and the J gene lost 0 bases, with 14 bases spanning the gap. The germline CDR1 and CDR2 sequences are MDHEN and SYDVKM. This CDR3 region has 17 residues. This chain's CDR3 is CASSLWEGRSANYGYTF. The CDR3 nucleotides read TGTGCCAGCAGTTTATGGGAGGGGCGGTCGGCTAACTATGGCTACACCTTC.

The chain is built from TRBV28 and TRBJ2-3; D gene uncertain. Germline V gives CDR1 MDHEN, CDR2 SYDVKM. Trimming removed 7 bases at V and 1 base at J, with 12 bases between. This CDR3 spans 14 amino acids. The CDR3 nucleotides are TGTGCCAGCACCACCACCAGTGGCACAGATACGCAGTATTTT. It codes for CASTTTSGTDTQYF.

This chain uses TRBV28 with TRBJ1-5; TRBD1 aligns across 8 bases. CDR1 MDHEN and CDR2 SYDVKM come from the germline V gene. Losses at the gene ends were 6 bases for V and 2 bases for J; bases not matched to a gene: 3. The CDR3 has 14 residues. The CDR3 loop reads CASRGQGGNQPQHF. For the CDR3, the DNA is TGTGCCAGCAGAGGACAGGGCGGCAATCAGCCCCAGCATTTT.

The rearrangement uses TRBV15 and TRBJ2-7; 8 positions agree with TRBD1. The length of the CDR3 is 15 residues. CDR1 is LNHNV, CDR2 YYDKDF, per germline (reference sequence). V lost 3 bases and J lost 1; bases outside the gene matches: 5. The CDR3 loop is CATSSPGTGSYEQYF. CDR3 nucleotide sequence: TGTGCCACCAGCAGCCCCGGGACAGGTTCCTACGAGCAGTACTTC.

The chain uses TRBV10-2 and TRBJ2-7; TRBD1 is a possible D gene (6 bases). Germline values: CDR1 WSHSY, CDR2 SAAADI. The CDR3 is 13 residues long. Between the trimmed V and J ends, which lost 10 bases and 2 bases, there was a span of 15 bases. This chain's CDR3 is CATAAGVPYEQYF. As DNA, the CDR3 is TGCGCCACAGCGGCAGGGGTACCCTACGAGCAGTACTTC.

CDR3 nucleotide sequence: TGCGCCAGCAGCTGGGACACTACAAACTTAAAACTGTTTTTT. Protein sequence: CASSWDTTNLKLFF. J is TRBJ1-4 and V is TRBV5-1, with D possibly TRBD1 on 6 matching bases. CDR3 length: 14 amino acids. Germline CDR1 and CDR2: SGHRS and YFSETQ. V was cut by 3 bases and J by 10 bases, with 16 bases left in between. The complete variable domain, with remaining parts taken from reference TRBV5-1 and TRBJ1-4, reads KAGVTQTPRYLIKTRGQQVTLSCSPISGHRSVSWYQQTPGQGLQFLFEYFSETQRNKGNFPGRFSGRQFSNSRSEMNVSTLELGDSALYLCASSWDTTNLKLFFGSGTQLSVL.

CDR3 coding DNA: TGTGCCAGCAGTAAGCCGGACAGGGGAGATACGCAGTATTTT. It specifies CASSKPDRGDTQYF. J is TRBJ2-3 and V is TRBV28; 9 bases map to TRBD1. Germline CDR1 and CDR2: MDHEN and SYDVKM. The trim removed 5 bases at V and 5 bases at J, leaving 5 bases unmatched. The CDR3 consists of 14 residues.

The J gene is TRBJ1-2, the V gene TRBV19, with 9 nucleotides matching TRBD1. Germline values: CDR1 LNHDA, CDR2 SQIVND (reference sequence). The V and J ends lost 7 bases and 6 bases, in that order; junction bases with no gene match: 3. The CDR3 consists of 12 residues. In DNA, the CDR3 is TGTGCCAGTATCGGGACAGGGCATGGCTACACCTTC. Translation gives CASIGTGHGYTF.

The rearrangement uses TRBV5-8 and TRBJ1-2; no definite D call. V was shortened by 2 bases and J by 8 bases, with 10 bases between the two germline ends. The CDR3 has 12 amino acids. From germline, CDR1 is SGHTS and CDR2 YDEGEE. CDR3: CASSFPPGGYTF. Here the CDR3 DNA reads TGTGCCAGCAGCTTTCCTCCAGGAGGCTACACCTTC.